These T cell receptor beta chains were read from a single sample in a study of cytomegalovirus exposure and HLA in healthy donors. Here immunoSEQ multiplex PCR was the method, and the copy in TCRdb shows in-frame clones only, minus some. The table for this sample gives 100,000 to 150,000 clones. The sequenced sample was PBMCs. The receptor source for this set is a man aged 35 to 55 in good health and CMV-seronegative. Both conserved end residues are part of each CDR3. D genes are given only for firm matches.

cdr3_nt: TGCGCCAGCAGCTTAAGGGGGCTTGGTTCACCCCTCCACTTT; cdr3_aa: CASSLRGLGSPLHF; j_call: TRBJ1-6; d_call: TRBD1; v_call: TRBV5-1
cdr3_nt: TGTGCCAGCTCCCAGACGACGGGAGGGGAGCTGTTTTTT; cdr3_aa: CASSQTTGGELFF; j_call: TRBJ2-2; d_call: NA; v_call: TRBV18
cdr3_nt: TGTGCCAGCAGCGGGACAGGGGGGACTCAGCCCCAGCATTTT; cdr3_aa: CASSGTGGTQPQHF; j_call: TRBJ1-5; d_call: TRBD1; v_call: TRBV11-2
cdr3_nt: TGTGCCAGCAGCTTTTACCGGGACAGGGGGAAGGGGGGCTACACCTTC; cdr3_aa: CASSFYRDRGKGGYTF; j_call: TRBJ1-2; d_call: TRBD1; v_call: TRBV5-6
cdr3_nt: TGTGCCAGCAGTGCCGGGACAGGGGGTCATACTGAAGCTTTCTTT; cdr3_aa: CASSAGTGGHTEAFF; j_call: TRBJ1-1; d_call: TRBD1; v_call: TRBV6-5
cdr3_nt: TGTGCCAGCAGCCGACTATGGGGACACCTAATGGGCGACAATGAGCAGTTCTTC; cdr3_aa: CASSRLWGHLMGDNEQFF; j_call: TRBJ2-1; d_call: NA; v_call: TRBV21-1
cdr3_nt: TGCGCCAGCAGTGGGACAGGCGCTAGGTACGAGCAGTACTTC; cdr3_aa: CASSGTGARYEQYF; j_call: TRBJ2-7; d_call: TRBD1; v_call: TRBV10-2
cdr3_nt: TGTGCCAGCAGTCCGCCGGGGACTCACTATGGCTACACCTTC; cdr3_aa: CASSPPGTHYGYTF; j_call: TRBJ1-2; d_call: NA; v_call: TRBV6-5
cdr3_nt: TGTGCCAGCAGTTACGAGCGGGAGGGCCGGAATGAGCAGTTCTTC; cdr3_aa: CASSYEREGRNEQFF; j_call: TRBJ2-1; d_call: TRBD2; v_call: TRBV6-6
cdr3_nt: TGTGCCAGCAGCTTGGTTTCCGGAGGTGATGGCTACACCTTC; cdr3_aa: CASSLVSGGDGYTF; j_call: TRBJ1-2; d_call: NA; v_call: TRBV5-6
cdr3_nt: TGTGCCAGCAGCGGGGGACAGGGTGTAAAAGGCTACACCTTC; cdr3_aa: CASSGGQGVKGYTF; j_call: TRBJ1-2; d_call: TRBD1; v_call: TRBV5-6